This T cell receptor (beta chain) came from a study of beta chain features in type 1 diabetes. Germline CDR1 and CDR2: GTSNPN and SVGIG (reference sequence). The CDR3 runs 14 residues. The J segment lost 4 bases and the V segment lost 3 bases, leaving 7 bases of the junction unmatched. What was sequenced were expressed TCRB transcripts, since all of the isolated RNA had been reverse transcribed. Generated by immunoSEQ multiplex PCR, the TCRdb table keeps only in-frame clones and is missing some. This table has around 330,000 clones, about 10% appearing once. The chain employs TRBV30 and TRBJ1-1; 8 nucleotides match TRBD1. This clonotype was obtained from a woman aged 25 to 39 in good health. Material for sequencing was naive CD4+ T cells from blood. CDR3 amino acids: CAWRNRGSGTEAFF. CDR3 DNA: TGTGCCTGGAGAAACAGGGGGTCGGGCACTGAAGCTTTCTTT. The complete variable domain, with remaining parts taken from reference TRBV30 and TRBJ1-1, reads SQTIHQWPATLVQPVGSPLSLECTVEGTSNPNLYWYRQAAGRGLQLLFYSVGIGQISSEVPQNLSASRPQDRQFILSSKKLLLSDSGFYLCAWRNRGSGTEAFFGQGTRLTVV.